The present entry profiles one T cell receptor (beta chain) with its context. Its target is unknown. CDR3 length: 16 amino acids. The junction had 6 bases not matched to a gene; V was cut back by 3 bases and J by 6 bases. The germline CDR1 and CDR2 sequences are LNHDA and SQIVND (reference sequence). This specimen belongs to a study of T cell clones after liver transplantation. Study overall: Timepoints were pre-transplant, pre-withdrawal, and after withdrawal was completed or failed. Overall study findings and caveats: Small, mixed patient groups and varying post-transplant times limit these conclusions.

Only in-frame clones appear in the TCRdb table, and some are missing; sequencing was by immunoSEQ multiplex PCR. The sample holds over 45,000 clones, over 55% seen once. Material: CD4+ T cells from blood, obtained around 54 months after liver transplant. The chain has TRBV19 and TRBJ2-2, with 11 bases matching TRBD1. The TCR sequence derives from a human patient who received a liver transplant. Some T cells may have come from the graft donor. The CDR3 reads CASSIGQGAGAGELFF. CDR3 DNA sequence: TGTGCCAGTAGTATCGGACAGGGGGCCGGGGCCGGGGAGCTGTTTTTT.